A selection of T cell receptor beta chains follows, all from one sample in a study of blood T cell repertoires in COVID-19. Profiling relied on immunoSEQ multiplex PCR, and the TCRdb table lists in-frame clones only, not all of them. The sample lists about 340,000 clones, over 70% seen once, with over 6% in the top ten. Sequencing was carried out using peripheral blood. Receptors originate from a woman aged 45-65 years with COVID-19, enrolled during active disease. Each CDR3 is given with its conserved first and last residue. D genes are given only for firm matches. Expanded clones are given a class, and other clones once, few, many or no size at all.

>NA|TRBJ2-5|TRBD2|TRBV6-2/TRBV6-3
CASSSTGLGGETQYF
TGTGCCAGCAGTTCTACGGGACTAGGGGGGGAGACCCAGTACTTC
>NA|TRBJ2-5|TRBD2|TRBV6-2/TRBV6-3
CASSPLAGGPWETQYF
TGTGCCAGCAGCCCACTAGCGGGAGGGCCTTGGGAGACCCAGTACTTC
>once|TRBJ2-7|NA|TRBV5-5
CASSLAGMGAGAEQYF
TGTGCCAGCAGCTTGGCGGGGATGGGAGCAGGGGCCGAGCAGTACTTC
>NA|TRBJ2-2|TRBD1|TRBV11-2
CASSFLRGQNTGELFF
TGTGCCAGCAGCTTCCTCAGGGGGCAGAACACCGGGGAGCTGTTTTTT
>NA|TRBJ2-7|TRBD1|TRBV2
CASSVAGGEQYF
TGTGCCAGCAGTGTGGCAGGGGGCGAGCAGTACTTC
>NA|TRBJ1-6|TRBD1|TRBV18
CASSLLLGQGNSPLHF
TGTGCCAGCTCACTTCTCTTGGGACAGGGGAATTCACCCCTCCACTTT
>once|TRBJ2-7|NA|TRBV20-1
CSYYEQYF
TGCAGTTATTACGAGCAGTACTTC
>NA|TRBJ1-1|TRBD1|TRBV6-5
CASRGQTEAFF
TGTGCCAGCAGGGGACAGACTGAAGCTTTCTTT
>NA|TRBJ2-1|NA|TRBV19
CASSIQGLGPRSSYNEQFF
TGTGCCAGTAGTATCCAGGGGTTGGGGCCCAGGAGCTCCTACAATGAGCAGTTCTTC
>NA|TRBJ1-2|TRBD1|TRBV7-2
CASSPQAGGYGYTF
TGTGCCAGCAGCCCGCAGGCAGGGGGGTATGGCTACACCTTC
>NA|TRBJ2-5|TRBD1|TRBV27
CASSPSGTGGGETQYF
TGTGCCAGCAGTCCGTCCGGGACAGGGGGCGGAGAGACCCAGTACTTC
>NA|TRBJ1-1|TRBD1|TRBV19
CASSQQGADTEAFF
TGTGCCAGTAGTCAACAGGGGGCTGACACTGAAGCTTTCTTT
>NA|TRBJ1-2|NA|TRBV3-1/TRBV3-2
CASSQERGSGYTF
TGTGCCAGCAGCCAAGAAAGGGGTAGTGGCTACACCTTC
>NA|TRBJ1-2|TRBD1|TRBV2
CASRDSTGSNYGYTF
TGTGCCAGCAGGGATTCGACAGGGTCAAACTATGGCTACACCTTC
>NA|TRBJ2-7|TRBD1|TRBV15
CATSRGDSLYEQYF
TGTGCCACCAGCAGAGGGGACAGCTTGTACGAGCAGTACTTC
>NA|TRBJ1-4|TRBD1|TRBV6-2/TRBV6-3
CASSSRDSVYEKLFF
TGTGCCAGCAGTTCCCGGGACAGCGTATATGAAAAACTGTTTTTT
>NA|TRBJ2-1|TRBD2|TRBV5-1
CASSPSSGSEQFF
TGCGCCAGCAGCCCATCTAGCGGGAGTGAGCAGTTCTTC
>NA|TRBJ1-1|NA|TRBV5-6
CASSWAGVTEAFF
TGTGCCAGCAGCTGGGCAGGGGTAACTGAAGCTTTCTTT
>once|TRBJ2-7|NA|TRBV7-2
CASSTTGTSEQYF
TGTGCCAGCAGCACAACAGGGACAAGCGAGCAGTACTTC
>NA|TRBJ1-5|NA|TRBV7-2
CASSSTGGKYQPQHF
TGTGCCAGCAGCTCGACGGGGGGTAAATATCAGCCCCAGCATTTT
>few|TRBJ2-7|TRBD2|TRBV3-1/TRBV3-2
CASSQDRLAGAFEQYF
TGTGCCAGCAGCCAAGATCGACTAGCGGGAGCGTTCGAGCAGTACTTC
>NA|TRBJ1-2|NA|TRBV4-1
CASSQVDGGANYGYTF
TGCGCCAGCAGCCAAGTAGATGGGGGGGCTAACTATGGCTACACCTTC
>NA|TRBJ2-1|NA|TRBV13
CASSLAGDRSNEQFF
TGTGCCAGCAGCTTAGCGGGGGATAGAAGCAATGAGCAGTTCTTC
>NA|TRBJ1-4|NA|TRBV4-1
CASSRRSQQGGEKLFF
TGCGCCAGCAGCCGCCGCTCCCAACAGGGCGGGGAAAAACTGTTTTTT
>NA|TRBJ1-1|TRBD1|TRBV3-1/TRBV3-2
CASSPDRVGAFF
TGTGCCAGCAGCCCAGACAGGGTAGGAGCTTTCTTT
>NA|TRBJ1-4|NA|TRBV7-7
CASSPGLSPTNEKLFF
TGTGCTAGCAGCCCGGGACTCTCCCCAACTAATGAAAAACTGTTTTTT
>few|TRBJ1-6|TRBD1|TRBV11-2
CASSTRTGPDSPLHF
TGTGCCAGCAGCACCAGGACAGGGCCAGATTCACCCCTCCACTTT
>NA|TRBJ1-2|NA|TRBV19
CASGRRDGYTF
TGTGCCAGCGGTCGGAGAGATGGCTACACCTTC
>NA|TRBJ2-3|NA|TRBV7-2
CASSPSSGTDTQYF
TGTGCCAGCAGCCCTTCCAGCGGCACAGATACGCAGTATTTT